These 2 T cell receptor beta chains originate from one sample sequenced in a study of T cells in Graves' hyperthyroidism and ophthalmopathy. The TCR beta CDR3 regions underwent amplification using RNA transcripts as the source. Carried out on the TCR CDR3, a first-round RT-PCR used the HTBI primer set. Each CDR3 protein is one row after TCRdb ran MiXCR on the multiplex PCR reads. The sample includes roughly 800,000 distinct CDR3 sequences, over 35% of them seen just once. The source material was blood. These TCRs come from a man younger than 35 with Graves' hyperthyroidism.

There are many counts of this clonotype. This chain joins TRBV10-2 and TRBJ2-6; TRBD1 agrees at 9 bases. Trimming at V came to 5 bases and at J to 1 base, leaving 6 bases not matched to a gene. The length of the CDR3 is 17 residues. Per the germline V gene, CDR1 is WSHSY and CDR2 is SAAADI. The CDR3 is CASSPTGTGSGANVLTF. The DNA for the CDR3 is TGCGCCAGCAGTCCTACCGGGACAGGGTCTGGGGCCAACGTCCTGACTTTC.

This chain connects TRBV19 to TRBJ1-5; tentatively, D is TRBD1 (6 bases). The CDR3 covers 15 residues. Looked up from germline, CDR1 is LNHDA and CDR2 is SQIVND (reference sequence). V was cut by 1 base and J by 6 bases, with 13 bases left in between. This chain's CDR3 is CASSIGVGGPQPQHF. The CDR3 nucleotides read TGTGCCAGTAGTATAGGTGTCGGGGGGCCTCAGCCCCAGCATTTT.